A selection of T cell receptor beta chains follows, all from one sample in a study of T cells in Graves' hyperthyroidism and ophthalmopathy. From the multiplex PCR reads, TCRdb called clonotypes with MiXCR, one entry per CDR3 protein. The table lists 450,000 to 700,000 distinct CDR3 sequences, roughly 50% of them singletons. Sequencing used peripheral blood or thyroid tissue (not recorded which). The receptors here all came from an adult woman with Graves' disease, either hyperthyroidism or ophthalmopathy (not recorded which). Each CDR3 is given with its conserved first and last residue. Fields, in order: clone size, J gene, D gene, V gene, CDR3 protein, CDR3 DNA. A D gene is named only where the DNA matches it firmly. Some rows mark clone size as missing; the rest say once, few, many or name a class of expanded clone.

>NA|TRBJ2-5|TRBD2|TRBV20-1
CSAPQTSRVWETQYF
TGCAGTGCTCCACAGACTAGCAGGGTGTGGGAGACCCAGTACTTC
>NA|TRBJ2-5|TRBD1|TRBV7-9
CPGDRGETQYF
TGTCCCGGCGACAGGGGAGAGACCCAGTACTTC
>NA|TRBJ2-2|TRBD2|TRBV5-4
CASSPWPSGTLRDTGELFF
TGTGCCAGCAGCCCGTGGCCTAGCGGGACCCTCCGCGACACCGGGGAGCTGTTTTTT
>NA|TRBJ1-2|NA|TRBV7-6
CASSQPGVGYTF
TGTGCCAGCAGCCAGCCCGGGGTTGGCTACACCTTC
>NA|TRBJ1-2|TRBD1|TRBV19
CATRQGQYGYTF
TGTGCCACCCGACAGGGGCAATATGGCTACACCTTC
>once|TRBJ1-1|NA|TRBV3-1
CASSRERSAGEAFF
TGTGCCAGCAGCCGAGAACGGTCGGCGGGTGAGGCTTTCTTT
>NA|TRBJ2-7|NA|TRBV20-1
CSARLVREQYF
TGCAGTGCTAGATTAGTGCGCGAGCAGTACTTC
>many|TRBJ1-1|TRBD1|TRBV10-1
CASSVTGQGMGEAFF
TGCGCCAGCAGTGTGACCGGACAGGGGATGGGTGAAGCTTTCTTT
>NA|TRBJ2-7|TRBD2|TRBV20-1
CSASLLLAGVSLHEQYF
TGCAGTGCTAGCCTATTACTAGCGGGAGTCTCCCTCCACGAGCAGTACTTC
>NA|TRBJ2-7|TRBD1|TRBV29-1
CSVEWGQDQGRIEQYF
TGCAGCGTTGAATGGGGACAGGACCAGGGTAGGATCGAGCAGTACTTC
>NA|TRBJ2-7|NA|TRBV7-9
CASSTYRGLVPYEQYF
TGTGCCAGCAGCACGTACAGGGGACTAGTGCCTTACGAGCAGTACTTC
>many|TRBJ2-2|NA|TRBV24-1
CATAIPGTGELFF
TGTGCCACCGCGATCCCAGGCACCGGGGAGCTGTTTTTT
>many|TRBJ2-6|TRBD1|TRBV15
CATSRDRDSGANVLTF
TGTGCCACCAGCAGGGACAGGGACTCTGGGGCCAACGTCCTGACTTTC
>many|TRBJ2-7|TRBD2|TRBV29-1
CSVEDYGGSGASYEQYF
TGCAGCGTTGAAGATTATGGCGGGAGCGGCGCGTCCTACGAGCAGTACTTC
>once|TRBJ1-5|TRBD1|TRBV19
CASSTGTGGGHQPQHF
TGTGCCAGTAGTACCGGGACAGGGGGCGGTCATCAGCCCCAGCATTTT
>many|TRBJ1-5|TRBD1|TRBV12-3/TRBV12-4
CASATGYSNQPQHF
TGTGCCAGCGCGACAGGGTATAGCAATCAGCCCCAGCATTTT
>NA|TRBJ2-1|TRBD2|TRBV20-1
CSASGRGWREQFF
TGCAGTGCTAGCGGGAGGGGTTGGCGTGAGCAGTTCTTC
>NA|TRBJ2-7|NA|TRBV7-6
CASSPKVGGWLSEQYF
TGTGCCAGCAGCCCCAAGGTGGGGGGCTGGCTAAGCGAGCAGTACTTC
>many|TRBJ1-6|NA|TRBV20-1
CSARDPGDNSPLHF
TGCAGTGCTAGGGACCCGGGGGATAATTCACCCCTCCACTTT
>many|TRBJ2-5|TRBD2|TRBV5-1
CASSKGLAEETQYF
TGCGCCAGCAGCAAGGGACTAGCGGAAGAGACCCAGTACTTC
>NA|TRBJ2-7|NA|TRBV9
CASSVEGYRAF
TGTGCCAGCAGCGTAGAGGGATATAGGGCCTTC
>many|TRBJ2-7|NA|TRBV5-1
CASSLTSGGGYEQYF
TGCGCCAGCAGCTTAACTTCCGGGGGCGGCTACGAGCAGTACTTC
>many|TRBJ1-5|NA|TRBV6-1
CASSEKGLLNQPQHF
TGTGCCAGCAGTGAAAAGGGTCTACTCAATCAGCCCCAGCATTTT
>NA|TRBJ1-2|NA|TRBV11-2
CASSGTPGYGYTF
TGTGCCAGCAGCGGAACACCAGGGTATGGCTACACCTTC
>few|TRBJ1-5|NA|TRBV20-1
CSALRGVDQPQHF
TGCAGTGCGCTAAGGGGGGTCGATCAGCCCCAGCATTTT
>NA|TRBJ1-1|NA|TRBV30
CAWDIKGTEAFF
TGTGCCTGGGATATTAAGGGCACTGAAGCTTTCTTT
>NA|TRBJ2-5|NA|TRBV10-3
CAISDRGVETQYF
TGTGCCATCAGTGACCGAGGTGTAGAGACCCAGTACTTC
>NA|TRBJ2-7|TRBD2|TRBV7-2
CASSPANLWEGWQYF
TGTGCCAGCAGCCCCGCAAACCTGTGGGAGGGGTGGCAGTACTTC
>NA|TRBJ2-5|TRBD2|TRBV20-1
CSARDPGRGGDTQYF
TGCAGTGCTAGAGATCCCGGACGGGGGGGAGATACGCAGTACTTC
>few|TRBJ1-6|NA|TRBV27
CASSLLTPAYLALHF
TGTGCCAGCAGTTTATTAACTCCTGCCTATTTAGCCCTCCACTTT
>NA|TRBJ1-5|NA|TRBV15
CATSRDLGAGQPQHF
TGTGCCACCAGCAGAGATTTGGGCGCGGGACAGCCCCAGCATTTT
>few|TRBJ1-1|NA|TRBV15
CATSRDPARGTPMRFF
TGTGCCACCAGCAGAGACCCTGCCCGTGGGACACCGATGAGGTTCTTT
>NA|TRBJ2-5|TRBD2|TRBV4-2
CASSQLTSGMKETQYF
TGTGCCAGCAGCCAACTAACTAGCGGGATGAAAGAGACCCAGTACTTC
>NA|TRBJ1-4|NA|TRBV29-1
CSLGTSGTAEKLFF
TGCAGCTTGGGGACTAGCGGTACAGCTGAAAAACTGTTTTTT